This T cell receptor (beta chain) is from a study of blood T cells in healthy people across ages. Next came a second PCR, run for about 6 to 11 cycles, which used a sample-barcoded 5' primer along with a J-beta primer mix. Through a template-switch adaptor with 12 random nucleotides, each cDNA molecule received a tag. TCRdb processed the 5' RACE reads anew with MiXCR; each CDR3 protein has one entry. The table shows about 1.1 million distinct CDR3 sequences, with around two fifths occurring only once. Approximately 9 milliliters was the volume of peripheral blood drawn from each donor. This clonotype was seen ten or more times. The TCR originated in a young man in good health. Sequencing was done on a sample of blood.

The CDR3 DNA is TGCGCCAGCCACCCAGACAGGCCAACACTCTATGGCTACACCTTC. Translation gives CASHPDRPTLYGYTF. J is TRBJ1-2 and V is TRBV5-1, with a tentative D call TRBD1 (6 bases). Germline CDR1 is SGHRS and CDR2 is YFSETQ. The CDR3 has 15 amino acids. Trimming took 7 bases from V and 4 from J, leaving 20 bases between them.